This T cell receptor (beta chain) was recorded in a study of early T cells in non-severe SARS-CoV-2 infection. Study at large: Sequenced material consisted of bulk RNA (from unsorted whole blood), and chains were unpaired. Study results and caveats: VDJdb matching skewed toward anti-spike CD8 responses, missing private and CD4 specificities.

Attachment of unique molecular identifiers to individual cDNA molecules was performed. Each CDR3 protein is one row after TCRdb ran MiXCR on the 5' RACE reads. Of roughly 93,000 distinct CDR3 sequences listed, about 15% are singletons. As regards this clonotype: The antigen is unknown.

The CDR3 runs to 14 residues. Germline lookup yields CDR1 LGHDT and CDR2 YNNKEL (reference sequence). The V end was cut by 0 bases, the J end by 8 bases, with 11 bases between. The receptor was isolated from an adult who was a healthcare worker with PCR-confirmed SARS-CoV-2 infection or an uninfected control (not recorded which). The chain carries TRBV3-1 and TRBJ2-1, with TRBD2 as a possible D gene (5 bases). Sequencing input: whole blood. This CDR3 reads CASSQEIRGYEQFF. As DNA, the CDR3 is TGTGCCAGCAGCCAAGAAATTCGGGGTTATGAGCAGTTCTTC.